One and the same sample provided the 21 T cell receptor beta chains below, sequenced in a study of blood T cell repertoires in COVID-19. Clones were read by immunoSEQ multiplex PCR, and TCRdb kept only the in-frame ones, dropping some. The table includes 350,000 to 500,000 clones, nearly 90% detected once. Material: PBMCs or T cells enriched from blood (not recorded which). These receptors were collected from a woman under 30 who had been exposed to COVID-19.

In its sample, this clone was seen a few times. The chain carries TRBV18 and TRBJ2-7; 7 bases match TRBD2. Germline CDR1 and CDR2: KGHSH and LQKENI. The CDR3 is made up of 15 amino acids. V was pared by 3 bases and J by 5 bases, with 10 bases of the junction left unmatched. CDR3 DNA: TGTGCCAGCTCACCTCTTCGGGCGGGAGTCGACGAGCAGTACTTC. It translates to CASSPLRAGVDEQYF. The whole variable domain, remainder taken from reference TRBV18 and TRBJ2-7, is NAGVMQNPRHLVRRRGQEARLRCSPMKGHSHVYWYRQLPEEGLKFMVYLQKENIIDESGMPKERFSAEFPKEGPSILRIQQVVRGDSAAYFCASSPLRAGVDEQYFGPGTRLTVT.

This rearrangement joins TRBV6-5 to TRBJ2-2, with D perhaps matching TRBD1 (6 bases). Germline CDR1 is MNHEY and CDR2 is SVGAGI. This CDR3 region has 15 residues. V lost 2 bases to trimming and J lost 3 bases, with 10 bases between them. Written as DNA, the CDR3 is TGTGCCAGCAGTTACGGGACAAGATACACCGGGGAGCTGTTTTTT. The encoded protein is CASSYGTRYTGELFF.

The J gene is TRBJ2-1, the V gene TRBV7-2; no clear D. Germline CDR1 is SGHTA and CDR2 is FQGNSA. Trimming removed 3 bases from V and 1 base from J, with 13 bases in between. The CDR3 loop spans 16 amino acids. DNA of the CDR3: TGTGCCAGCAGCTTCATGAGTGTTTGGTCCTACAATGAGCAGTTCTTC. Translation gives CASSFMSVWSYNEQFF.

The chain recombines TRBV19 with TRBJ1-2; TRBD1 is a possible D gene (6 bases). Trimming shortened V by 7 bases and J by 8 bases, and 23 bases separated the two germline ends. This CDR3 comprises 15 residues. From germline, CDR1 is LNHDA and CDR2 SQIVND (reference sequence). CDR3 sequence: CASNPQAAGEDGYTF. CDR3 DNA sequence: TGTGCCAGTAACCCGCAAGCCGCAGGGGAAGACGGCTACACCTTC.

The chain employs TRBV6-5 and TRBJ1-5; unclear D gene. The CDR3 contains 15 residues. The germline gives CDR1 MNHEY, CDR2 SVGAGI. Trimming cost V 3 bases and J 4 bases, with 13 bases left between them. CDR3 residues: CASSYSGRNNQPQHF. The CDR3 DNA reads TGTGCCAGCAGTTATTCGGGGAGAAATAATCAGCCCCAGCATTTT.

The chain carries TRBV9 and TRBJ1-2; perhaps TRBD1 as D (5 bases). Germline CDR1 is SGDLS and CDR2 is YYNGEE. The length of the CDR3 is 13 residues. V lost 2 bases and J 2 bases, leaving 7 bases between the germline ends. The CDR3 DNA follows: TGTGCCAGCAGCGTCCGGGGGAACTATGGCTACACCTTC. This sequence encodes CASSVRGNYGYTF.

V is TRBV19 and J is TRBJ1-2; weak D call: TRBD1 (5 bases). The CDR3 length is 16 residues. In germline, CDR1 is LNHDA, CDR2 SQIVND (reference sequence). V was trimmed by 6 bases and J by 2 bases, leaving 19 bases between them. The CDR3 is CASSPERGTENYGYTF. In DNA form, the CDR3 reads TGTGCCAGTAGCCCCGAAAGAGGGACTGAGAACTATGGCTACACCTTC. The full variable domain, with the rest looked up from reference TRBV19 and TRBJ1-2, is DGGITQSPKYLFRKEGQNVTLSCEQNLNHDAMYWYRQDPGQGLRLIYYSQIVNDFQKGDIAEGYSVSREKKESFPLTVTSAQKNPTAFYLCASSPERGTENYGYTFGSGTRLTVV.

This chain joins TRBV7-9 and TRBJ2-1, with TRBD2 matching 9 bases. The CDR3 contains 12 residues. V lost 5 bases to trimming and J lost 9 bases; unmatched junction nucleotides: 2. Germline CDR1 SEHNR, CDR2 FQNEAQ (reference sequence). This CDR3 is CASSGTSSEQFF. DNA of the CDR3: TGTGCCAGCAGCGGGACTAGCAGTGAGCAGTTCTTC.

This chain links TRBV11-3 with TRBJ1-6, with 8 nucleotides matching TRBD1. The CDR3 is made up of 15 amino acids. The junction had 5 bases not matched to a gene; V was cut back by 3 bases and J by 7 bases. CDR1 is SGHNT, CDR2 YENEEA, per germline. CDR3: CASSFSGGKNSPLHF. In DNA, the CDR3 is TGTGCCAGCAGCTTTTCAGGGGGCAAGAATTCACCCCTCCACTTT.

J is TRBJ2-2 and V is TRBV5-5; 9 bases are a match to TRBD2. Germline V lookup: CDR1 SGHKS, CDR2 YYEKEE (reference sequence). This CDR3 comprises 16 residues. J was trimmed by 1 base and V by 2 bases; bases with no gene match: 3. CDR3: CASSFLRGGNTGELFF. CDR3 in DNA: TGTGCCAGCAGCTTTCTGCGGGGGGGGAACACCGGGGAGCTGTTTTTT.

This clone was recorded only once. The CDR3 here is CASRTGGGREKLFF. The CDR3 DNA reads TGTGCCAGCAGGACCGGGGGGGGAAGGGAAAAACTGTTTTTT. The rearrangement joins TRBV28 to TRBJ1-4; possible D gene TRBD1, 5 bases. Per the germline V gene, CDR1 is MDHEN and CDR2 is SYDVKM. The ends were cut back, 6 bases at V and 8 bases at J, with 16 bases in the middle. The CDR3 length is 14 residues.

The chain links TRBV9 to TRBJ1-6; D is unresolved. Looked up from germline, CDR1 is SGDLS and CDR2 is YYNGEE. This CDR3 region has 12 residues. Trimming pared 3 bases from V and 15 bases from J, leaving 13 bases between. CDR3 nucleotide sequence: TGTGCCAGCAGCGACGTACGGGGAAACCTCCACTTT. Protein product: CASSDVRGNLHF. The full variable domain, rest sourced from reference TRBV9 and TRBJ1-6, is DSGVTQTPKHLITATGQRVTLRCSPRSGDLSVYWYQQSLDQGLQFLIQYYNGEERAKGNILERFSAQQFPDLHSELNLSSLELGDSALYFCASSDVRGNLHFGNGTRLTVT.

This sequence joins TRBV5-6 and TRBJ2-1; tentatively, D is TRBD2 (6 bases). The germline V and J ends were trimmed by 3 bases and 2 bases, with 12 bases remaining between them. Germline assignment: CDR1 SGHDT and CDR2 YYEEEE. There are 15 residues in the CDR3. The DNA of the CDR3 is TGTGCCAGCAGCTCCCCTAGCGAGACCTACAATGAGCAGTTCTTC. Translated: CASSSPSETYNEQFF.

The CDR3 sequence: CAISVGTSGTNEQFF. CDR3 DNA: TGTGCCATCAGTGTAGGGACTAGCGGGACCAATGAGCAGTTCTTC. The chain recombines TRBV10-3 with TRBJ2-1; 13 bases line up with TRBD2. The CDR3 covers 15 residues. Germline V gene sequence: CDR1 ENHRY, CDR2 SYGVKD. Trimming at V came to 4 bases and at J to 6 bases, leaving 3 bases not matched to a gene.

This sequence joins TRBV5-4 and TRBJ1-6; 7 positions agree with TRBD1. Germline V gene lookup returns CDR1 SGHNT and CDR2 YYREEE (reference sequence). Trimming took 3 bases from V and 8 from J; bases not matched to a gene: 8. The length of the CDR3 is 15 residues. CDR3 coding DNA: TGTGCCAGCAGCTGGGACAGCGGAGGGGATTCACCCCTCCACTTT. It codes for CASSWDSGGDSPLHF.

The chain recombines TRBV4-1 with TRBJ2-1, with 8 bases fitting TRBD2. Trimming took 0 bases from V and 5 from J; bases not matched to a gene: 9. The CDR3 spans 17 residues. Germline V gives CDR1 MGHRA, CDR2 YSYEKL. CDR3 nucleotide sequence: TGCGCCAGCAGCCAAGAATGGAGTACTAGCGGTCACAATGAGCAGTTCTTC. Translation: CASSQEWSTSGHNEQFF.

The chain employs TRBV30 and TRBJ2-7; D gene unclear. V dropped 1 base and J dropped 6 bases, with 10 bases sitting between them. Per the germline V gene, CDR1 is GTSNPN and CDR2 is SVGIG (reference sequence). The CDR3 loop spans 12 amino acids. CDR3 nucleotide sequence: TGTGCCTGGAGTGGTAACCTCGGCGAGCAGTACTTC. Its translation is CAWSGNLGEQYF.

The chain carries TRBV7-8 and TRBJ2-3, with D possibly being TRBD2 (6 bases). The CDR3 has 13 amino acids. From germline, CDR1 is SGHVS and CDR2 FQNEAQ. Trimming cost V 3 bases and J 6 bases, with 10 bases left between them. The CDR3, as DNA: TGTGCCAGCAGCTTGTCAAGCGGGGATACGCAGTATTTT. Translating it yields CASSLSSGDTQYF.

Written as DNA, the CDR3 is TGTGCCAGCAGCTTAGGGGACTATTTCGAGCAGTACTTC. This sequence encodes CASSLGDYFEQYF. This sequence joins TRBV7-9 and TRBJ2-7; 7 bases map to TRBD2. Germline V CDR1 and CDR2: SEHNR, FQNEAQ (reference sequence). The CDR3 is 13 residues long. J lost 6 bases, V lost 1 base, and 3 bases had no gene match.

The chain combines TRBV7-6 with TRBJ1-1, with D possibly TRBD1 on 5 matching bases. The CDR3 runs 15 residues. Trimming shortened V by 1 base and J by 0 bases, and 9 bases separated the two germline ends. Germline CDR1 is SGHVS and CDR2 is FNYEAQ. The CDR3 sequence: CASSLGYRLNTEAFF. The CDR3 DNA reads TGTGCCAGCAGCTTAGGTTACAGGCTGAACACTGAAGCTTTCTTT.

The chain employs TRBV28 and TRBJ2-7; 12 positions match TRBD1. Unmatched junction bases numbered 8, after V lost 2 bases and J lost 3 bases. This CDR3 region has 17 residues. Germline lookup yields CDR1 MDHEN and CDR2 SYDVKM. The CDR3 nucleotides read TGTGCCAGCAGTTTAGGGACAGGGGGCGCAGTAATCTACGAGCAGTACTTC. It yields the protein CASSLGTGGAVIYEQYF.